Included here is one T cell receptor beta chain sequence, with context. Its antigen is unidentified. Only in-frame clones appear in the TCRdb table, and some are missing; sequencing was by immunoSEQ multiplex PCR. The table lists around 110,000 clones, approximately 90% of them singletons. This sample was included in a study of T cell clones after liver transplantation. Overall study: TCRbeta sequencing after a pre-transplant mixed lymphocyte reaction identified graft-donor-reactive clones, later tracked in post-transplant blood. The study, taken as a whole, reports: Small, mixed patient groups and varying post-transplant times limit these conclusions.

This CDR3 has 14 residues. Germline values: CDR1 LGHNA, CDR2 YNFKEQ. V shed 3 bases and J shed 6 bases, with 15 bases lying between them. V is TRBV4-2 and J is TRBJ2-7; D not resolved. Sequencing was performed on CD4+ T cells from blood, taken 12 months after liver transplant. The source is a human patient who received a liver transplant. Among the T cells, some may be from the graft donor. The CDR3 region is CASSQGRAQSEQYF. CDR3 in DNA: TGTGCCAGCAGCCAGGGAAGGGCACAGAGCGAGCAGTACTTC.